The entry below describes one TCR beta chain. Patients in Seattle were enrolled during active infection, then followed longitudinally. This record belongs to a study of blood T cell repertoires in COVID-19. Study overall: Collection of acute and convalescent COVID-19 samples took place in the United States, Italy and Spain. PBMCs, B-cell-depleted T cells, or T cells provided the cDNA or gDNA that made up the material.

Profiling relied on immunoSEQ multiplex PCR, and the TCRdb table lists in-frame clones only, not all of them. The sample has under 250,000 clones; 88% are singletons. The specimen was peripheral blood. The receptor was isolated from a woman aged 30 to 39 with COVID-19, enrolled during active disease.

The CDR3 coding sequence is TGTGCCAGCAGTTCCCAGGGACAGGGGGCCTACGAGCAGTACGTC. This encodes CASSSQGQGAYEQYV. This chain connects TRBV28 to TRBJ2-7; 11 nucleotides agree with TRBD1. V lost 4 bases to trimming and J lost 2 bases; unmatched junction nucleotides: 4. Germline CDR1 MDHEN, CDR2 SYDVKM. This CDR3 has 15 amino acids.